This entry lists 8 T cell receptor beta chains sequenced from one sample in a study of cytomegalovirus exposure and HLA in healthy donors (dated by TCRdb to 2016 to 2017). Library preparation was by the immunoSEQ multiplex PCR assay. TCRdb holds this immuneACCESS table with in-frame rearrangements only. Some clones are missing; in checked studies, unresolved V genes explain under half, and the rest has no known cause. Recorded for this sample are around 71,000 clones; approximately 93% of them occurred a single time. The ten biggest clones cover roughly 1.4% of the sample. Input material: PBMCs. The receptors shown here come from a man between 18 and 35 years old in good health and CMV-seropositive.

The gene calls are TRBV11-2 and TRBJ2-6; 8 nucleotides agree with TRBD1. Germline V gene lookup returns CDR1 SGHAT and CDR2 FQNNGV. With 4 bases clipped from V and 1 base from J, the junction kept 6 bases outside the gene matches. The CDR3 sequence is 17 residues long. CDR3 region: CASSSGQGESGANVLTF. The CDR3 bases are TGTGCCAGCAGCTCAGGACAGGGCGAATCTGGGGCCAACGTCCTGACTTTC.

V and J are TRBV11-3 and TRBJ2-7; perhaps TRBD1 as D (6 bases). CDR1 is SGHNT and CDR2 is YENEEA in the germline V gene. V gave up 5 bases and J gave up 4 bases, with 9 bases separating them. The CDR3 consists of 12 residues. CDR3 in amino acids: CASSPDRYEQYF. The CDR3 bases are TGTGCCAGCAGCCCGGACAGATACGAGCAGTACTTC.

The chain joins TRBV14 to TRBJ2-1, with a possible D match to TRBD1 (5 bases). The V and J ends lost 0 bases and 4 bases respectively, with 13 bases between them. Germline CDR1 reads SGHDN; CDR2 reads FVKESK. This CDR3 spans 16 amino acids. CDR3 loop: CASSQDMGLVYNEQFF. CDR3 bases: TGTGCCAGCAGCCAAGATATGGGGCTAGTGTACAATGAGCAGTTCTTC.

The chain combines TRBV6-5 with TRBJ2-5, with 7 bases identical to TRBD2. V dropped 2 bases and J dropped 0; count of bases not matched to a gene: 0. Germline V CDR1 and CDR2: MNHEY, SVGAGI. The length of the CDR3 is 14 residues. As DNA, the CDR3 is TGTGCCAGCAGTTACGGGGGGGACCAAGAGACCCAGTACTTC. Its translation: CASSYGGDQETQYF.

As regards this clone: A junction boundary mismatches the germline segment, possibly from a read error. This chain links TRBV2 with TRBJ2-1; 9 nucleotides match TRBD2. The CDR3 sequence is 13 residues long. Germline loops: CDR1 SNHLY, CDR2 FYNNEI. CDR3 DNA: TGTGCCAGCAGTGTTTCTAGCGGGATCGATTATCTCTTC. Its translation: CASSVSSGIDYLF.

This CDR3 reads CASSMDRGNYGYTF. CDR3 nucleotide sequence: TGTGCCAGTAGTATGGACAGGGGGAACTATGGCTACACCTTC. V usage is TRBV19 and J usage is TRBJ1-2, with 10 bases aligning to TRBD1. The germline gives CDR1 LNHDA, CDR2 SQIVND (reference sequence). Germline trimming cut 3 bases from V and 2 bases from J; bases unmatched to any gene: 0. The CDR3 is made up of 14 amino acids.

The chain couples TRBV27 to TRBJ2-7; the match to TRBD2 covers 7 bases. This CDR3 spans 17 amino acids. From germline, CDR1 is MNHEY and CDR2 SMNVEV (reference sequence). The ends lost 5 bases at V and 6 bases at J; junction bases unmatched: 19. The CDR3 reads CASSAAREKGYVSEQYF. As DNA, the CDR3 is TGTGCCAGCAGTGCGGCGCGGGAGAAAGGTTACGTAAGCGAGCAGTACTTC.

The CDR3 sequence: CASSLVRGGLDEQFF. In DNA, the CDR3 is TGTGCCAGCAGCTTAGTCCGGGGGGGCCTTGATGAGCAGTTCTTC. The rearrangement joins TRBV7-2 to TRBJ2-1; TRBD2 matches 8 bases. CDR1 and CDR2 (germline): SGHTA, FQGNSA. The CDR3 has 15 residues. V was pared by 1 base and J by 8 bases, with 7 bases of the junction left unmatched.